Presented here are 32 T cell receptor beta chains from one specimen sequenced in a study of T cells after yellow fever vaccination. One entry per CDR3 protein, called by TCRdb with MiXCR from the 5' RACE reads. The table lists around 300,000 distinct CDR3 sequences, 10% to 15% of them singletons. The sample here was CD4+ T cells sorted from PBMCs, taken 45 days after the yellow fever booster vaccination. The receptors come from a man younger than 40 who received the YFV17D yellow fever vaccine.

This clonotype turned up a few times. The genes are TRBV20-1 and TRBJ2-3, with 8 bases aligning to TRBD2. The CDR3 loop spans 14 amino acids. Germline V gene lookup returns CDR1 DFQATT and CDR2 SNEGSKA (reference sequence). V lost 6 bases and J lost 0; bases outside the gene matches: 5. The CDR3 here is CSAEGGGSTDTQYF. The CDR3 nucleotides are TGCAGTGCCGAGGGCGGGGGGAGCACAGATACGCAGTATTTT.

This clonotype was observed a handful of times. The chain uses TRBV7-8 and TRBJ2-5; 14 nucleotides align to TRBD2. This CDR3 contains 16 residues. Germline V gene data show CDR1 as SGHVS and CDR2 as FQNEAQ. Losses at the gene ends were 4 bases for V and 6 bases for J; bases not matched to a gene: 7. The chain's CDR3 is CASSSGTSGSMQTQYF. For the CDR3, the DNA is TGTGCCAGCAGCTCCGGGACTAGCGGGAGTATGCAGACCCAGTACTTC.

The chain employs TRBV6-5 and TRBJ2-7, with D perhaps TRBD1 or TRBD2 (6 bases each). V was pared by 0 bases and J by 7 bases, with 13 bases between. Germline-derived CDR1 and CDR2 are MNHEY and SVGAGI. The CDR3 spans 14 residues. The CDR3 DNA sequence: TGTGCCAGCAGTTACTCTGCGGGACAAGGGGAGCAGTACTTC. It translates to CASSYSAGQGEQYF.

CDR3 nucleotides: TGTGCCTGGAGTGTAGTGGAGAACACCGGGGAGCTGTTTTTT. Its translation is CAWSVVENTGELFF. The chain joins TRBV30 to TRBJ2-2; the D is unclear. Germline lookup yields CDR1 GTSNPN and CDR2 SVGIG (reference sequence). V was shortened by 0 bases and J by 1 base, with 6 bases between the two germline ends. This CDR3 region has 14 residues.

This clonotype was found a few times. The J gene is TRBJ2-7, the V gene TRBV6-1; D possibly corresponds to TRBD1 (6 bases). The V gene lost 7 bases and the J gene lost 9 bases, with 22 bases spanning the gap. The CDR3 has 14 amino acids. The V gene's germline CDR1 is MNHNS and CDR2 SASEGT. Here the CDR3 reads CASTKLEGVRGQYF. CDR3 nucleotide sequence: TGTGCCAGCACAAAACTAGAGGGGGTACGAGGGCAGTACTTC.

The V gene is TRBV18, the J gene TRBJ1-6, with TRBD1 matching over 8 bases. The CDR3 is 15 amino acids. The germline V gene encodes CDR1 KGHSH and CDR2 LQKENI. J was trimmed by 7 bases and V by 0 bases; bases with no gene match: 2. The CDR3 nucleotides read TGTGCCAGCTCACCACCGGGACAGGTGAATTCACCCCTCCACTTT. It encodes CASSPPGQVNSPLHF.

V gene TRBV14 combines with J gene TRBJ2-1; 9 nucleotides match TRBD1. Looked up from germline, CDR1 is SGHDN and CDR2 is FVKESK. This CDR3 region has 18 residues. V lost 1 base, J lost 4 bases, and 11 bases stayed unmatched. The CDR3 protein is CASSQAAAGQGPYNEQFF. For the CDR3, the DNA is TGTGCCAGCAGCCAAGCCGCTGCGGGACAGGGTCCGTACAATGAGCAGTTCTTC.

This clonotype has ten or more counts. CDR3 DNA sequence: TGTGCCAGCAGCCCTGGACTAGCGGGAGGGCCCTACGAGCAGTACTTC. Amino acid sequence: CASSPGLAGGPYEQYF. J is TRBJ2-7 and V is TRBV6-1, with TRBD2 matching over 15 bases. This CDR3 comprises 16 residues. Germline-derived CDR1 and CDR2 are MNHNS and SASEGT. J gave up 2 bases and V 6 bases, and 5 bases lay outside the gene matches.

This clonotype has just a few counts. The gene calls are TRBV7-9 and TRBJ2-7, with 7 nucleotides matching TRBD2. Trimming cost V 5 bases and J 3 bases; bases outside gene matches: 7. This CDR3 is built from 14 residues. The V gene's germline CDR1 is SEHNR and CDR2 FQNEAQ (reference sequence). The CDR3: CASSPRGVNYEQYF. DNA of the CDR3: TGTGCCAGCAGCCCCCGGGGGGTTAACTACGAGCAGTACTTC.

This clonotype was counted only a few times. CDR3 sequence reads: CSVGLGGPYTDTQYF. In DNA form, the CDR3 reads TGCAGTGTTGGACTAGGCGGACCATACACAGATACGCAGTATTTT. This chain links TRBV20-1 with TRBJ2-3; 7 positions match TRBD2. This CDR3 region has 15 residues. The germline V gene encodes CDR1 DFQATT and CDR2 SNEGSKA (reference sequence). V shed 7 bases and J 2 bases; nucleotides not matched to a gene: 12.

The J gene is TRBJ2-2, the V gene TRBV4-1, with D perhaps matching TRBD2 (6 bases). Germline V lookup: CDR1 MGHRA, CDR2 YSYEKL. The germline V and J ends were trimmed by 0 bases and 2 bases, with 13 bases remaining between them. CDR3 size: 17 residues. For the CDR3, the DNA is TGCGCCAGCAGCCAAGATTCCCGGGAGTACAACACCGGGGAGCTGTTTTTT. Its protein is CASSQDSREYNTGELFF.

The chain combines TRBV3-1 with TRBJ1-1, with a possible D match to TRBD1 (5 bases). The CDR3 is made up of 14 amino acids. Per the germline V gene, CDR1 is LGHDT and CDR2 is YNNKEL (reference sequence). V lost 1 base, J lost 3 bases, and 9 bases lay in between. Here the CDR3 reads CASSQAGGDTEAFF. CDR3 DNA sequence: TGTGCCAGCAGCCAAGCGGGGGGGGACACTGAAGCTTTCTTT.

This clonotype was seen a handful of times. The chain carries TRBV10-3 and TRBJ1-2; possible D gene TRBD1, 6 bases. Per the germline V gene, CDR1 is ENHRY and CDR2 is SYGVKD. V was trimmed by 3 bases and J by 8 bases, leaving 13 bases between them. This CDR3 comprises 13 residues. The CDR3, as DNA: TGTGCCATCAGTGACGGACAGCTTTGGGGCTACACCTTC. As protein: CAISDGQLWGYTF.

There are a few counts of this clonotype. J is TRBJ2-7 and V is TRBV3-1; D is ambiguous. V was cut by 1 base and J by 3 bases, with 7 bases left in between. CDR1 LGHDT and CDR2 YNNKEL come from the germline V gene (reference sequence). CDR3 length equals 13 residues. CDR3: CASSQAAFYEQYF. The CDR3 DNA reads TGTGCCAGCAGCCAAGCGGCTTTCTACGAGCAGTACTTC.

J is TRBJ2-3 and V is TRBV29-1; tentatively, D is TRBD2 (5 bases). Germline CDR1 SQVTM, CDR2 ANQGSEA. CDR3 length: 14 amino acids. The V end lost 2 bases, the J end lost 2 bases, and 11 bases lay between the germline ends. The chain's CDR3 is CSVERRTLTDTQYF. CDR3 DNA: TGCAGCGTTGAAAGGAGGACCCTCACAGATACGCAGTATTTT.

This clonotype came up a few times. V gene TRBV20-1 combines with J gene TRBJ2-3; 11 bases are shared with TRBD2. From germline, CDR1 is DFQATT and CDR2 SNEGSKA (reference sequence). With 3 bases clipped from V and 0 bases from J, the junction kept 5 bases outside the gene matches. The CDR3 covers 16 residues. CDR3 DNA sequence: TGCAGTGCTAGTCCACTAGCGGGAGTTAGCACAGATACGCAGTATTTT. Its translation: CSASPLAGVSTDTQYF.

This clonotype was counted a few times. The CDR3 sequence is CASRQDPSGANVLTF. CDR3 DNA: TGTGCCAGCAGGCAGGACCCCTCTGGGGCCAACGTCCTGACTTTC. The genes are TRBV6-1 and TRBJ2-6; D is unresolved. V dropped 6 bases and J dropped 0 bases, with 9 bases sitting between them. Germline CDR1 MNHNS, CDR2 SASEGT. The CDR3 is 15 amino acids.

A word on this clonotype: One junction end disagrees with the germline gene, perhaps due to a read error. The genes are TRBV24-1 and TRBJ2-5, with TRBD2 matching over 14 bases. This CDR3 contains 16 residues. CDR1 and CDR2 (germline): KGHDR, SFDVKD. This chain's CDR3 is CVTSDLGLAGVETQYF. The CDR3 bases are TGTGTCACCAGTGACCTGGGACTAGCGGGAGTAGAGACCCAGTACTTC.

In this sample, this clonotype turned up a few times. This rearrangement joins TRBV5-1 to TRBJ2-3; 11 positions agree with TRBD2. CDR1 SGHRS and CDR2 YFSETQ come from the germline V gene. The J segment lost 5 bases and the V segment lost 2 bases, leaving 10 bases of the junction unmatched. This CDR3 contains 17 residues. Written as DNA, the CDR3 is TGCGCCAGCAGCTTCTATAGCGGGAGGGCCTTAGGAGATACGCAGTATTTT. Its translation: CASSFYSGRALGDTQYF.

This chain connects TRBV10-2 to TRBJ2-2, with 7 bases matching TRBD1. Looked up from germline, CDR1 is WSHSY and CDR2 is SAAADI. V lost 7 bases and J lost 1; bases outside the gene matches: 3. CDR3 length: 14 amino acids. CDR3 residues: CASTRTGNTGELFF. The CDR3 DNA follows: TGCGCCAGCACTCGGACAGGGAACACCGGGGAGCTGTTTTTT.

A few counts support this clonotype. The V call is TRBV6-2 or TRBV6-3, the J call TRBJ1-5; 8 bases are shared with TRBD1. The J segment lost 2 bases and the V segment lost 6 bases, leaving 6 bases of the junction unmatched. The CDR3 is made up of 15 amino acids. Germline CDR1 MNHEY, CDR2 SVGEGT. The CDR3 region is CASSRQGIGNQPQHF. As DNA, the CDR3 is TGTGCCAGCAGCAGACAGGGGATAGGCAATCAGCCCCAGCATTTT.

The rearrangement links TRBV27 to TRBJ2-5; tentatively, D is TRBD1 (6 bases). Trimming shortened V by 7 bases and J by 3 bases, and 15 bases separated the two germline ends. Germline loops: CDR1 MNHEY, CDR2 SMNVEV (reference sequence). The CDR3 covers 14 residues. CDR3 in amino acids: CASKMVTGEETQYF. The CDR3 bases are TGTGCCAGCAAAATGGTGACAGGTGAAGAGACCCAGTACTTC.

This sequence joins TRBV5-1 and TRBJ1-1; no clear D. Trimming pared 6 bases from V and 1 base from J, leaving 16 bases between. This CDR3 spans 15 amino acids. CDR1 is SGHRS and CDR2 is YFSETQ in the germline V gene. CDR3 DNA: TGCGCCAGCACCCCTTCGAGCGCCAGGAACACTGAAGCTTTCTTT. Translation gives CASTPSSARNTEAFF.

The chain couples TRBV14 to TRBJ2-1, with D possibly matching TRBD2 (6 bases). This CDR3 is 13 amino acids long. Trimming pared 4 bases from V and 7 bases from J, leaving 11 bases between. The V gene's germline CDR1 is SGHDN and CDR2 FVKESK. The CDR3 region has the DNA TGTGCCAGCAGCCCCCACGCGGGGAATGAGCAGTTCTTC. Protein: CASSPHAGNEQFF.

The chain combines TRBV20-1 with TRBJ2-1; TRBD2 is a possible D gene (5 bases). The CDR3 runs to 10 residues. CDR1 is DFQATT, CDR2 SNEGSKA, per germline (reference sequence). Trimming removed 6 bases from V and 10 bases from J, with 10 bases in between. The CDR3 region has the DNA TGCAGTGCCTCACTAGAGGAGCAGTTCTTC. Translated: CSASLEEQFF.

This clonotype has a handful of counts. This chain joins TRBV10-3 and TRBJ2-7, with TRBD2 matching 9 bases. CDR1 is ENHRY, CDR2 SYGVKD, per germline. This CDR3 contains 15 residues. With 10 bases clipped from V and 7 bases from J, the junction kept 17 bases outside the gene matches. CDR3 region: CATSGGVAGEGEQYF. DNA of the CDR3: TGTGCCACCTCCGGTGGGGTAGCGGGAGAAGGTGAGCAGTACTTC.

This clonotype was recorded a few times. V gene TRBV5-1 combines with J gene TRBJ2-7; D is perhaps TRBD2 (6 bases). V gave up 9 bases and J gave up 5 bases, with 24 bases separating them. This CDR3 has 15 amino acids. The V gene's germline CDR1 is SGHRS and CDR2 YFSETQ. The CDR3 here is CATRVSGVEYDEQYF. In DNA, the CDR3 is TGCGCCACCCGGGTGTCGGGAGTCGAATACGACGAGCAGTACTTC.

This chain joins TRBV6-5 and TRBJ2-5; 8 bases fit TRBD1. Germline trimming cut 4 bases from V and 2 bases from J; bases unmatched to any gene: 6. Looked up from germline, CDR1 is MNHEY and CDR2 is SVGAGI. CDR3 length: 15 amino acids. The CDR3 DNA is TGTGCCAGCAGTTCCCCAGGGGGCGCACAAGAGACCCAGTACTTC. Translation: CASSSPGGAQETQYF.

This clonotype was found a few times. In DNA form, the CDR3 reads TGTGCCAGCAGTTTACTCAGGGGAGAGACCCAGTACTTC. It is translated as CASSLLRGETQYF. The chain links TRBV12-3 or TRBV12-4 to TRBJ2-5; TRBD1 is a possible D gene (6 bases). CDR3 length: 13 residues. V was trimmed by 2 bases and J by 4 bases, leaving 8 bases between them.

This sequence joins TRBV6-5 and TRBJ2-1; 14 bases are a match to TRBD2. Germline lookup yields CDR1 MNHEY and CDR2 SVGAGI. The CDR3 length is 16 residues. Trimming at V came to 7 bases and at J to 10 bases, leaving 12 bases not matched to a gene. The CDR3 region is CASTRTGTSGRGEQFF. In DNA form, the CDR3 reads TGTGCCAGCACGCGCACCGGGACTAGCGGGAGAGGAGAGCAGTTCTTC.

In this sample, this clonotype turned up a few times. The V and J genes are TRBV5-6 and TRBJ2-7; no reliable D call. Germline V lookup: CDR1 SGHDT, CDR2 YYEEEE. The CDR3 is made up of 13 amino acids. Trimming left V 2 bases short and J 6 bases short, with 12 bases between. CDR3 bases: TGTGCCAGCAGCTTCTCTCCGCCCGGCGAGCAGTACTTC. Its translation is CASSFSPPGEQYF.

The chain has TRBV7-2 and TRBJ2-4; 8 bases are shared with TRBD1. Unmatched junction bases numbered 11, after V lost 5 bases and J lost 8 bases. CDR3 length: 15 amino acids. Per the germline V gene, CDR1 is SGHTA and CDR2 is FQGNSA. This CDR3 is CASSPRQGRGDIQYF. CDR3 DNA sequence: TGTGCCAGCAGCCCAAGACAGGGGAGAGGAGACATTCAGTACTTC.